One and the same sample provided the 16 T cell receptor beta chains below, sequenced in a study of T-cell memory formation after mild COVID-19. TCRdb reprocessed the 5' RACE reads with MiXCR, giving one entry per CDR3 protein. Here the sample spans some 260,000 distinct CDR3 sequences, 16% being singletons. Sequencing was performed on PBMCs or a T cell subset sorted from them (not recorded which). These receptors were collected from a young man who had mild COVID-19 (a few samples of this study predate the infection). Cell type and time point are not known.

The rearrangement links TRBV5-1 to TRBJ1-5, with 7 bases fitting TRBD1. Germline trimming cut 2 bases from V and 5 bases from J; bases unmatched to any gene: 4. CDR3 length: 14 amino acids. CDR1 is SGHRS, CDR2 YFSETQ, per germline. Written as DNA, the CDR3 is TGCGCCAGCAGCTTCGGAGGGGGCGATCAGCCCCAGCATTTT. It specifies CASSFGGGDQPQHF.

This clonotype was observed a handful of times. This chain joins TRBV5-1 and TRBJ2-5, with 9 nucleotides matching TRBD1. The CDR3 loop spans 18 amino acids. Germline CDR1 SGHRS, CDR2 YFSETQ. Germline trimming cut 1 base from V and 4 bases from J; bases unmatched to any gene: 14. In DNA, the CDR3 is TGCGCCAGCAGCTTGCTGGGACCCGAGACAGGGGGGTCAGAGACCCAGTACTTC. Translating gives CASSLLGPETGGSETQYF. Full variable domain (rest looked up from reference TRBV5-1 and TRBJ2-5): KAGVTQTPRYLIKTRGQQVTLSCSPISGHRSVSWYQQTPGQGLQFLFEYFSETQRNKGNFPGRFSGRQFSNSRSEMNVSTLELGDSALYLCASSLLGPETGGSETQYFGPGTRLLVL.

The gene calls are TRBV6-2 or TRBV6-3 and TRBJ2-7, with D hard to call. V shed 4 bases and J shed 2 bases, with 9 bases lying between them. Germline V CDR1 and CDR2: MNHEY, SVGEGT. The CDR3 totals 13 residues. This CDR3 is CASSSVMPYEQYF. The CDR3 nucleotides are TGTGCCAGCAGTTCCGTGATGCCCTACGAGCAGTACTTC.

The chain carries TRBV3-1 and TRBJ1-1; 9 positions match TRBD1. This CDR3 is built from 15 residues. Germline values: CDR1 LGHDT, CDR2 YNNKEL (reference sequence). The V segment lost 4 bases and the J segment 4 bases; nucleotides outside the gene matches: 7. The CDR3 is CASSPITGGFTEAFF. CDR3 DNA: TGTGCCAGCAGCCCGATTACAGGGGGCTTCACTGAAGCTTTCTTT. Complete variable domain (other parts from reference TRBV3-1 and TRBJ1-1): DTAVSQTPKYLVTQMGNDKSIKCEQNLGHDTMYWYKQDSKKFLKIMFSYNNKELIINETVPNRFSPKSPDKAHLNLHINSLELGDSAVYFCASSPITGGFTEAFFGQGTRLTVV.

J is TRBJ2-5 and V is TRBV18, with TRBD2 matching over 15 bases. The CDR3 sequence is 17 residues long. Germline values: CDR1 KGHSH, CDR2 LQKENI. Trimming removed 2 bases from V and 5 bases from J; junction bases left unmatched: 6. CDR3 protein: CASSPYRTSGGAETQYF. CDR3 in DNA: TGTGCCAGCTCACCATATCGGACTAGCGGGGGGGCGGAGACCCAGTACTTC.

This chain connects TRBV3-1 to TRBJ2-1, with TRBD2 matching 8 bases. Unmatched junction bases numbered 6, after V lost 1 base and J lost 4 bases. Germline V gene sequence: CDR1 LGHDT, CDR2 YNNKEL (reference sequence). CDR3 length: 16 residues. DNA for the CDR3: TGTGCCAGCAGCCAAGCCCAAGCGGGGGTGTACAATGAGCAGTTCTTC. This codes for CASSQAQAGVYNEQFF.

The rearrangement links TRBV27 to TRBJ1-2; D gene ambiguous. Germline V gene data show CDR1 as MNHEY and CDR2 as SMNVEV (reference sequence). The V gene lost 3 bases and the J gene lost 8 bases, with 10 bases spanning the gap. There are 12 residues in the CDR3. The DNA of the CDR3 is TGTGCCAGCAGTTTGTTGGGCGGGGGCTACACCTTC. It specifies CASSLLGGGYTF.

The table lists this clonotype with a few counts. The rearrangement joins TRBV20-1 to TRBJ1-6, with TRBD1 identical over 7 bases. The germline V gene encodes CDR1 DFQATT and CDR2 SNEGSKA (reference sequence). V lost 6 bases, J lost 0 bases, and 11 bases stayed unmatched. The CDR3 extends over 17 amino acids. Here the CDR3 DNA reads TGCAGTGCACCGGGACAGACACCCAGCTCCTATAATTCACCCCTCCACTTT. This encodes CSAPGQTPSSYNSPLHF.

This clonotype was found many times. The CDR3 region is CASSQGGGVNSPLHF. CDR3 sequence (DNA): TGTGCCAGCAGCCAAGGGGGGGGGGTCAACTCACCCCTCCACTTT. This chain connects TRBV4-2 to TRBJ1-6; possibly TRBD1 for D (5 bases). CDR1 and CDR2 from the germline V gene are LGHNA and YNFKEQ. The germline V and J ends were trimmed by 1 base and 10 bases, with 14 bases remaining between them. The CDR3 is made up of 15 amino acids.

The chain recombines TRBV7-9 with TRBJ2-7; a possible D gene is TRBD2 (5 bases). CDR3 length equals 13 residues. V was cut by 3 bases and J by 3 bases, with 9 bases left in between. Germline V CDR1 and CDR2: SEHNR, FQNEAQ (reference sequence). The CDR3 loop reads CASSLYGVYEQYF. The CDR3 DNA follows: TGTGCCAGCAGCTTGTACGGGGTCTACGAGCAGTACTTC.

The genes are TRBV3-1 and TRBJ1-1, with TRBD1 matching 8 bases. The J segment lost 11 bases and the V segment lost 3 bases, leaving 5 bases of the junction unmatched. CDR1 is LGHDT, CDR2 YNNKEL, per germline (reference sequence). The CDR3 spans 12 residues. CDR3 sequence reads: CASSQLDREAFF. In DNA form, the CDR3 reads TGTGCCAGCAGCCAGCTGGACAGGGAGGCTTTCTTT.

The rearrangement uses TRBV20-1 and TRBJ2-7; the D gene is possibly TRBD2 (6 bases). Trimming left V 5 bases short and J 1 base short, with 15 bases between. The germline gives CDR1 DFQATT, CDR2 SNEGSKA (reference sequence). The CDR3 is 14 residues long. The CDR3 DNA reads TGCAGTGCTGACAATCCGGGACTTTCCTACGAGCAGTACTTC. As protein: CSADNPGLSYEQYF.

This clonotype appeared a few times. The chain uses TRBV20-1 and TRBJ1-1; a possible D gene is TRBD1 (5 bases). The CDR3 covers 15 residues. The V end was cut by 0 bases, the J end by 6 bases, with 17 bases between. The germline CDR1 and CDR2 sequences are DFQATT and SNEGSKA (reference sequence). The CDR3 coding sequence is TGCAGTGCTAGAGATACCGGCCAGGGTGGGTCTGAAGCTTTCTTT. Amino acids: CSARDTGQGGSEAFF.

This clonotype was detected many times. The chain uses TRBV6-2 or TRBV6-3 and TRBJ2-3; D call uncertain. V shed 2 bases and J shed 4 bases, with 1 base lying between them. The CDR3 consists of 11 residues. Germline V gene data show CDR1 as MNHEY and CDR2 as SVGEGT. In DNA, the CDR3 is TGTGCCAGCAGTTACCCAGATACGCAGTATTTT. Translation: CASSYPDTQYF.

This clonotype came up many times. The V gene is TRBV5-1, the J gene TRBJ1-5; no clear D. Germline-derived CDR1 and CDR2 are SGHRS and YFSETQ. Trimming shortened V by 0 bases and J by 4 bases, and 8 bases separated the two germline ends. The CDR3 covers 14 residues. The CDR3 sequence is CASSLGQPNQPQHF. DNA of the CDR3: TGCGCCAGCAGCTTGGGGCAGCCAAATCAGCCCCAGCATTTT.

A few counts support this clonotype. This rearrangement joins TRBV6-1 to TRBJ2-2, with D maybe TRBD2 (5 bases). Germline CDR1 and CDR2: MNHNS and SASEGT. Trimming pared 2 bases from V and 7 bases from J, leaving 14 bases between. There are 15 residues in the CDR3. This CDR3 is CASSEQDRRGGELFF. The CDR3 DNA reads TGTGCCAGCAGTGAACAGGACCGCCGGGGCGGGGAGCTGTTTTTT.